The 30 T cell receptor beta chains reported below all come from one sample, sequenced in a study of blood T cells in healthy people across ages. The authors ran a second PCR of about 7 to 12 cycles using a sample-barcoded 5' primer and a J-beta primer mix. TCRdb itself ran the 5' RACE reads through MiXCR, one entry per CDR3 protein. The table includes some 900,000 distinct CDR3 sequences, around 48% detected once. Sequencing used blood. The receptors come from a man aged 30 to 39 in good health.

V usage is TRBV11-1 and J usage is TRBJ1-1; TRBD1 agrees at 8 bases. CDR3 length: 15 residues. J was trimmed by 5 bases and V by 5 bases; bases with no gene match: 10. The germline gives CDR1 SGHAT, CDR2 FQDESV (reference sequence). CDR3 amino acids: CASSGSGQGLTEAFF. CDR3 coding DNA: TGTGCCAGCAGCGGGTCAGGACAGGGTCTAACTGAAGCTTTCTTT.

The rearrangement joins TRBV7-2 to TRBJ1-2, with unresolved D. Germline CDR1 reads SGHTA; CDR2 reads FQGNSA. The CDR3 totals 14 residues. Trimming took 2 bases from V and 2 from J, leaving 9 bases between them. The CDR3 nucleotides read TGTGCCAGCAGCTTAAAGCAACAGAACTATGGCTACACCTTC. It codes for CASSLKQQNYGYTF.

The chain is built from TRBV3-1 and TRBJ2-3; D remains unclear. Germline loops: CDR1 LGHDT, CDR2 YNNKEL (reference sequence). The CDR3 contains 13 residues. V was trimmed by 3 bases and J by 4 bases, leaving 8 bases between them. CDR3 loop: CASSHQASDTQYF. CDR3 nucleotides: TGTGCCAGCAGCCACCAAGCGTCAGATACGCAGTATTTT.

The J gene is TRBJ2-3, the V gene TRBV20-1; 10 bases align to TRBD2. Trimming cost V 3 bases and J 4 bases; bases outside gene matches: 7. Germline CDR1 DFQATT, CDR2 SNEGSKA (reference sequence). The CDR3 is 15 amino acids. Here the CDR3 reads CSASSLAGEADTQYF. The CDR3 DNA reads TGCAGTGCTAGTAGTCTAGCGGGGGAAGCAGATACGCAGTATTTT.

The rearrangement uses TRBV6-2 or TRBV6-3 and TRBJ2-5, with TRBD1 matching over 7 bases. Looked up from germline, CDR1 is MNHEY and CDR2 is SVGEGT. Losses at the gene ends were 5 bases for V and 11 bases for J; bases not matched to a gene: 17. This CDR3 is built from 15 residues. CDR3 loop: CASSRPRQGPNEQYF. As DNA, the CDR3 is TGTGCCAGCAGTCGCCCGAGACAGGGACCGAATGAGCAGTACTTC.

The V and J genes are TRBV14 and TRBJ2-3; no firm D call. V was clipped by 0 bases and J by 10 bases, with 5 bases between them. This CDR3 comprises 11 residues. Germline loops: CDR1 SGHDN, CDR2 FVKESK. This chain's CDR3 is CASSQDFAQYF. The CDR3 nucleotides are TGTGCCAGCAGCCAAGATTTTGCGCAGTATTTT.

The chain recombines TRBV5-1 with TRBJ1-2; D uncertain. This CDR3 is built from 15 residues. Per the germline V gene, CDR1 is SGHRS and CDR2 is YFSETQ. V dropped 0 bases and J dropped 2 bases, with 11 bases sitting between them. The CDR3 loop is CASSLDPGGNYGYTF. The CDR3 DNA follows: TGCGCCAGCAGCTTGGACCCCGGCGGGAACTATGGCTACACCTTC.

CDR3 bases: TGCGCCAGCAGCTTGGCCGGACCGGTACGCACAGATACGCAGTATTTT. It codes for CASSLAGPVRTDTQYF. The rearrangement links TRBV5-1 to TRBJ2-3; D remains unclear. CDR3 size: 16 residues. Trimming shortened V by 0 bases and J by 1 base, and 12 bases separated the two germline ends. Germline lookup yields CDR1 SGHRS and CDR2 YFSETQ.

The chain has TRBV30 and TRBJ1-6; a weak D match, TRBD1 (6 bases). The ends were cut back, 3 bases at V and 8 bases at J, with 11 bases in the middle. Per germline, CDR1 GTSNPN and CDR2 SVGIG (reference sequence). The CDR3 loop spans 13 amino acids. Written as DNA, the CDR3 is TGTGCCTGGAGACAGGGTGGTTATTCACCCCTCCACTTT. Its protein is CAWRQGGYSPLHF.

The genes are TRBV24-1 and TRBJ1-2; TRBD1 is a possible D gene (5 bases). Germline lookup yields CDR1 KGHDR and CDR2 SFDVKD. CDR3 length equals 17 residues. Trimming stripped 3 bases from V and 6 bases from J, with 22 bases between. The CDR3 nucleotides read TGTGCCACCAGTGATGGTATGGCCGGGACTAACAGAAATGGCTACACCTTC. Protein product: CATSDGMAGTNRNGYTF.

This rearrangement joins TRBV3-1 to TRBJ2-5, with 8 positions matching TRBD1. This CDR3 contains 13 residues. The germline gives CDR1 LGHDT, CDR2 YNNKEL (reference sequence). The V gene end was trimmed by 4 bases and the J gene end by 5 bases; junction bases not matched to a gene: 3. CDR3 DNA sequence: TGTGCCAGCAGCCCCAGGGGGCGGGAGACCCAGTACTTC. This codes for CASSPRGRETQYF.

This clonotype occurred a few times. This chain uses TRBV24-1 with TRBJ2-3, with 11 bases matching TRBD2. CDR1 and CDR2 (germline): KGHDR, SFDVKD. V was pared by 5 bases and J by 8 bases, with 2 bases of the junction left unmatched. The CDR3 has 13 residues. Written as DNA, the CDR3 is TGTGCCACCAGTGGACTAGCGGGGACTACGCAGTATTTT. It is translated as CATSGLAGTTQYF.

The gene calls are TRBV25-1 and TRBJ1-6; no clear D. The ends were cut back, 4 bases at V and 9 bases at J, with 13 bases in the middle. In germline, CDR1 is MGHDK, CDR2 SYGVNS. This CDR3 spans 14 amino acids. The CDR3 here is CASSVRASGSPLHF. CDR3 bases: TGTGCCAGCAGTGTTCGGGCGTCCGGTTCACCCCTCCACTTT.

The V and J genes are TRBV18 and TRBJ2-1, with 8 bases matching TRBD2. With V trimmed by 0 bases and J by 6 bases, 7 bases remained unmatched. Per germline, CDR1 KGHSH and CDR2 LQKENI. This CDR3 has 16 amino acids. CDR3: CASSPPGLVGGNEQFF. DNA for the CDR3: TGTGCCAGCTCACCACCGGGACTAGTGGGGGGCAATGAGCAGTTCTTC.

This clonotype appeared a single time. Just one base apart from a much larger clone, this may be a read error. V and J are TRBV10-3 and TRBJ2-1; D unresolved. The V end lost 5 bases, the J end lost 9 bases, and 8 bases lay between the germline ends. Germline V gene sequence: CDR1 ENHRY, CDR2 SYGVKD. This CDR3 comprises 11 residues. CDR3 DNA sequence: TGTGCCATCAGTTCCCAGGTTGAGCAGTTCTTC. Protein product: CAISSQVEQFF.

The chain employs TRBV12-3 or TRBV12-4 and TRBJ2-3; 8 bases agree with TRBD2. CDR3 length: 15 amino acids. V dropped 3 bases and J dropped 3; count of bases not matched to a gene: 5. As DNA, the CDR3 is TGTGCCAGCAGTTTCGCGGGGGGCTTGACAGATACGCAGTATTTT. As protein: CASSFAGGLTDTQYF.

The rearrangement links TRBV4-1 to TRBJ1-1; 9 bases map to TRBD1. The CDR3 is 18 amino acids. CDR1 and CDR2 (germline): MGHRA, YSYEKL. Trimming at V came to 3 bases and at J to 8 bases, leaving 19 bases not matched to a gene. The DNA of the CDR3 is TGCGCCAGCAGCCAGGCCTTGGGACAGGGTTTGACTGGACCCGAAGCTTTCTTT. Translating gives CASSQALGQGLTGPEAFF.

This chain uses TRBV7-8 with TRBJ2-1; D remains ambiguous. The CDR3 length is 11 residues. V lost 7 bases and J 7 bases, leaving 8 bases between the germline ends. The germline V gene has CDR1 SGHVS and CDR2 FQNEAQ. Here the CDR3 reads CASTQVNEQFF. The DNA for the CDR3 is TGTGCCAGCACCCAGGTAAATGAGCAGTTCTTC.

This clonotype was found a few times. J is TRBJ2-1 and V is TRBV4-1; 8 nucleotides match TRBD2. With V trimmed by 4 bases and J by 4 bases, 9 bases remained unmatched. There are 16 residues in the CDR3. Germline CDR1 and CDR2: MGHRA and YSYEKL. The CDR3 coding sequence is TGCGCCAGCAGCCCAGAGGGCGGGGGGCTATACAATGAGCAGTTCTTC. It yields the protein CASSPEGGGLYNEQFF.

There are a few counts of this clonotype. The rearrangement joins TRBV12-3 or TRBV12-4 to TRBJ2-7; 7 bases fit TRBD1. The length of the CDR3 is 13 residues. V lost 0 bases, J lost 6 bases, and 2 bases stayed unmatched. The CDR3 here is CASSLATGFEQYF. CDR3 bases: TGTGCCAGCAGTTTAGCGACAGGGTTCGAGCAGTACTTC.

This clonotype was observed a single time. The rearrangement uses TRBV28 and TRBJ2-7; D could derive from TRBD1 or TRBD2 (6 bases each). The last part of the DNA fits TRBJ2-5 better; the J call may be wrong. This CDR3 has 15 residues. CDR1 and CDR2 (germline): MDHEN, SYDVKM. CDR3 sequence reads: CASSFGGGRGETQYF. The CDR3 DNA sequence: TGTGCCAGCAGTTTTGGAGGGGGTCGAGGAGAGACCCAGTACTTC.

CDR3: CASLTGPSNQPQHF. The CDR3 coding sequence is TGTGCCAGTTTGACAGGGCCTAGCAATCAGCCCCAGCATTTT. V gene TRBV28 combines with J gene TRBJ1-5, with 7 bases matching TRBD1. This CDR3 has 14 residues. V shed 9 bases, J shed 0 bases, and the junction held 5 bases outside the gene matches. The germline CDR1 and CDR2 sequences are MDHEN and SYDVKM.

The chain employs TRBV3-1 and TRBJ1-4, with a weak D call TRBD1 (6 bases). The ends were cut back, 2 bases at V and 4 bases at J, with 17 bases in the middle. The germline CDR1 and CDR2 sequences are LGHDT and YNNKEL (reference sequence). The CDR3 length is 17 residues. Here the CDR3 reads CASSQYKGGQDNEKLFF. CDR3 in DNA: TGTGCCAGCAGCCAATATAAGGGGGGTCAAGATAATGAAAAACTGTTTTTT.

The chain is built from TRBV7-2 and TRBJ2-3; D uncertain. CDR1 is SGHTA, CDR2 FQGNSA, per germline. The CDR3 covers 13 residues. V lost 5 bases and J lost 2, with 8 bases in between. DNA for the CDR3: TGTGCCAGCAGCCCCTACACCACAGATACGCAGTATTTT. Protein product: CASSPYTTDTQYF.

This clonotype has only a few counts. This chain's CDR3 is CASSGNTEAFF. The CDR3, as DNA: TGCGCCAGCAGCGGGAACACTGAAGCTTTCTTT. The chain employs TRBV5-1 and TRBJ1-1; D unresolved. The germline V gene has CDR1 SGHRS and CDR2 YFSETQ. This CDR3 region has 11 residues. The ends were cut back, 4 bases at V and 1 base at J, with 2 bases in the middle.

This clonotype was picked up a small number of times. In nucleotides, the CDR3 is TGTGCCAGCAGCCACCTTTCGGCTAGCGGATCCTACGAGCAGTACTTC. It yields the protein CASSHLSASGSYEQYF. V usage is TRBV4-2 and J usage is TRBJ2-7, with 7 bases matching TRBD2. This CDR3 spans 16 amino acids. Germline CDR1 reads LGHNA; CDR2 reads YNFKEQ. V lost 3 bases, J lost 1 base, and 9 bases stayed unmatched.

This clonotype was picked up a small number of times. In DNA form, the CDR3 reads TGTGCCAGCACCCGGACAGGGGGGACCTACGAGCAGTACTTC. Translated, it gives CASTRTGGTYEQYF. V gene TRBV12-3 or TRBV12-4 combines with J gene TRBJ2-7; 10 bases map to TRBD1. There are 14 residues in the CDR3. The V segment lost 7 bases and the J segment 2 bases; nucleotides outside the gene matches: 5.

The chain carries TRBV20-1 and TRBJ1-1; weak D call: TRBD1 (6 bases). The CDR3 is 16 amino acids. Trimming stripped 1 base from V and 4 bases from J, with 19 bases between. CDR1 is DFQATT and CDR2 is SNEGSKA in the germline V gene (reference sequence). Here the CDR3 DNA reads TGCAGTGCTAGAGGAGGGGACATGTTCCGGGCCACTGAAGCTTTCTTT. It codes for CSARGGDMFRATEAFF.

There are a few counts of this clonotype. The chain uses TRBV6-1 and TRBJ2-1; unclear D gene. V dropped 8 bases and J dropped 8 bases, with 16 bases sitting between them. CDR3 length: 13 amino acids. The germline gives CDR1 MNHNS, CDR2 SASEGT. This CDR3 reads CASGVRALYEQFF. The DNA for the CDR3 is TGTGCCAGCGGGGTTCGCGCTCTCTATGAGCAGTTCTTC.

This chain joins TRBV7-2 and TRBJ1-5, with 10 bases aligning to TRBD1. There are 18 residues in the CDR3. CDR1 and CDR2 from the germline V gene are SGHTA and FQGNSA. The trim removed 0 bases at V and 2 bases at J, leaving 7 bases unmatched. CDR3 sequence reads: CASSLASGGTGGNQPQHF. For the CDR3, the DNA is TGTGCCAGCAGCTTAGCGTCGGGAGGGACAGGGGGCAATCAGCCCCAGCATTTT.